The TCR beta chain under discussion was sequenced for a study of cytomegalovirus exposure and HLA in healthy donors. Study-wide findings and caveats: Most of the TCR beta V segments (in an earlier analysis) were productive either about 90% or about 30% of the time. Later analysis associated a missense DCLRE1C variant with TCR beta V- and J-gene trimming. TCR beta sequences numbering some 17,000 were associated with HLA alleles at 0.05 false discovery rate in a later analysis.

The PCR employed 60 Vbeta primers together with 13 Jbeta primers. Under the authors' procedure: The authors later counted 70 million to 85 million unique TCR beta chains, roughly 10 million of them shared. Libraries were prepared by immunoSEQ multiplex PCR; TCRdb keeps only in-frame clonotypes and omits some of them. V and J calls and clone size are copied from that table; D and trimming were computed from the DNA. This table has 180,000 or so clones, around 76% appearing once. The trim removed 4 bases at V and 0 bases at J, leaving 15 bases unmatched. This CDR3 is 19 amino acids long. The germline V gene has CDR1 MRHNA and CDR2 SNTAGT. In this sample, this clone turned up a few times. The antigen remains unidentified.

Material: PBMCs. This rearrangement joins TRBV6-4 to TRBJ2-7, with 10 bases that match TRBD1. The TCR originated in a man between 35 and 55 years old in good health and CMV-seronegative. DNA of the CDR3: TGTGCCAGCAGTGCTGACAGGGGGCCCTCTAACGGAACCTCCTACGAGCAGTACTTC. Its translation is CASSADRGPSNGTSYEQYF.